Listed below are T cell receptor beta chains from one sample, sequenced in a study of T cells after posttransplantation cyclophosphamide. The method was immunoSEQ multiplex PCR; TCRdb's version includes in-frame clones alone and lacks a portion of them. The sample has some 16,000 clones; 84% are singletons. Sequences were derived from PBMCs, sampled 371 days after allogeneic stem cell transplant with calcineurin inhibitor and methotrexate. The receptors originated from a male patient aged 18 to 35 who received an allogeneic stem cell transplant from a related donor, was CMV-positive, and had no GVHD. Part of the T cells may come from the graft donor. CDR3s include the opening cysteine and the closing phenylalanine or tryptophan. D genes are given only for firm matches.

TRBV10-3	TRBJ2-1	-	TGTGCCATCAGTGACGGAGGGACCCCCAGTGAGCAGTTCTTC	CAISDGGTPSEQFF
TRBV7-7	TRBJ2-5	-	TGTGCCAGCAGCCCCACAAGGCCTGGGAGTGGAACGGAGACCCAGTACTTC	CASSPTRPGSGTETQYF
TRBV6-6	TRBJ2-7	-	TGTGCCAGCAGCGACAAGTTAATGCGCTACGAGCAGTACTTC	CASSDKLMRYEQYF
TRBV9	TRBJ2-7	-	TGTGCCAGCAGCAGCTCGCTGAACGAGCAGTACTTC	CASSSSLNEQYF
TRBV4-1	TRBJ1-1	TRBD1	TGCGCCAGCAGCCGGGCGACAGGGGGCCTTGACACTGAAGCTTTCTTT	CASSRATGGLDTEAFF
TRBV7-2	TRBJ2-7	TRBD2	TGTGCCAGCAGCCGGGACTATGCCTACGAGCAGTACTTC	CASSRDYAYEQYF
TRBV5-1	TRBJ2-3	TRBD1	TGCGCCAGCAGCTTGGGACAGGGGTCCCCGGGTACGCAGTATTTT	CASSLGQGSPGTQYF
TRBV4-1	TRBJ2-7	TRBD2	TGCGCCAGCAGCCAAGAAGGAGACACTAGCGGGAGGGTCTACGAGCAGTACTTC	CASSQEGDTSGRVYEQYF
TRBV28	TRBJ2-5	TRBD2	TGTGCCAGCAGTTTATACCACGCCACTAGCGGGAGGCCCCTAAGGCAAGAGACCCAGTACTTC	CASSLYHATSGRPLRQETQYF
TRBV28	TRBJ2-2	-	TGTGCCAGCAGTTTAGGGTCCGGGGAGCTGTTTTTT	CASSLGSGELFF